The clone carrying this T cell receptor beta chain was seen only a few times. These data originate in a study of T cells in Graves' hyperthyroidism and ophthalmopathy. At the level of the study: It was at initial diagnosis, before any treatment, that peripheral blood was collected.

Stable Graves' hyperthyroidism meant no ophthalmopathy progression within 18 months. Diagnosis of hyperthyroidism was new in patients aged 18 to 65, and its duration was under 2 months. TCR beta CDR3 regions were amplified from RNA transcripts. First-round RT-PCR targeting the TCR CDR3 was performed with the HTBI primer set. TCRdb redid the calling of the multiplex PCR reads with MiXCR, one entry per CDR3 protein. The table lists around 400,000 distinct CDR3 sequences, more than 20% of them singletons. The sequence was collected from a man aged 50-60 years with Graves' hyperthyroidism. Sample: blood.

The CDR3 sequence is CASSSGGTGSDTQYF. The DNA for the CDR3 is TGTGCCAGCAGCTCCGGAGGGACAGGGTCCGATACGCAGTATTTT. The chain is built from TRBV13 and TRBJ2-3; 9 nucleotides match TRBD1. Germline lookup yields CDR1 PRHDT and CDR2 FYEKMQ (reference sequence). The CDR3 covers 15 residues. Trimming at V came to 4 bases and at J to 6 bases, leaving 8 bases not matched to a gene. Together with reference TRBV13 and TRBJ2-3, the CDR3 gives the full variable domain: AAGVIQSPRHLIKEKRETATLKCYPIPRHDTVYWYQQGPGQDPQFLISFYEKMQSDKGSIPDRFSAQQFSDYHSELNMSSLELGDSALYFCASSSGGTGSDTQYFGPGTRLTVL.